This entry features one TCR beta chain sequence. The sample originates from a study of technical replicates of blood from a few donors. With 6 bases removed from V and 1 base from J, the gap between germline ends came to 9 bases. The CDR3 extends over 13 amino acids. Germline-derived CDR1 and CDR2 are MNHEY and SMNVEV (reference sequence). Using immunoSEQ multiplex PCR, the repertoire was profiled, and TCRdb retains in-frame clones only, with some absent. Of 60,000 to 90,000 clones in the sample, roughly 93% were seen once. The sequence was collected from a human donor in good health. Sequenced input: T cells isolated from PBMCs. The rearrangement joins TRBV27 to TRBJ2-5; the D gene is possibly TRBD1 (6 bases). The CDR3 bases are TGTGCCAGCAGCCGGACAGCCCAAGAGACCCAGTACTTC. Its protein is CASSRTAQETQYF.